The next 19 T cell receptor beta chains were all read from a single sample in a study of a mutant IDH1 vaccine in newly diagnosed glioma. Profiling relied on immunoSEQ multiplex PCR, and the TCRdb table lists in-frame clones only, not all of them. The table shows about 88,000 clones, with almost 85% occurring only once. Time point here: baseline, week 1 (first vaccination visit). Treatment meaning: pre-vaccination baseline after standard-of-care therapy. Sequenced material: PBMCs, taken from a glioma patient treated with radiotherapy, temozolomide or both. These receptors all come from a man aged 40-50 years with glioma. Some clones in this sample may be carry-over from other donors' samples.

The chain joins TRBV19 to TRBJ2-2, with D possibly TRBD1 on 5 matching bases. Germline V gene data show CDR1 as LNHDA and CDR2 as SQIVND (reference sequence). Trimming cost V 7 bases and J 4 bases, with 19 bases left between them. This CDR3 contains 16 residues. The CDR3 bases are TGTGCCAGTACCACAGCAGGGCCTCTGGCCACCGGGGAGCTGTTTTTT. It encodes CASTTAGPLATGELFF.

This chain connects TRBV7-2 to TRBJ2-7; perhaps D is TRBD1 or TRBD2 (5 bases each). The CDR3 runs 14 residues. V was shortened by 1 base and J by 4 bases, with 11 bases between the two germline ends. Per germline, CDR1 SGHTA and CDR2 FQGNSA. CDR3: CASSLVSGGYEQYF. The CDR3 DNA reads TGTGCCAGCAGCTTAGTATCTGGGGGATACGAGCAGTACTTC.

The V and J genes are TRBV5-1 and TRBJ2-7; 8 positions match TRBD1. V was pared by 0 bases and J by 2 bases, with 1 base of the junction left unmatched. Per the germline V gene, CDR1 is SGHRS and CDR2 is YFSETQ. This CDR3 has 14 residues. CDR3 DNA: TGCGCCAGCAGCTTGGTACAGGGGGCCTACGAGCAGTACTTC. Translated, it gives CASSLVQGAYEQYF.

V usage is TRBV6-5 and J usage is TRBJ1-5; 8 bases agree with TRBD1. V lost 5 bases and J lost 5; bases outside the gene matches: 5. CDR3 size: 14 residues. Germline V gene lookup returns CDR1 MNHEY and CDR2 SVGAGI. The CDR3 DNA sequence: TGTGCCAGCAGTCCTCAGGGGGCAGATCAGCCCCAGCATTTT. Translation gives CASSPQGADQPQHF.

CDR3 protein: CASSMEQGAGQPQHF. CDR3 coding DNA: TGTGCCAGTAGTATGGAACAGGGGGCTGGTCAGCCCCAGCATTTT. The rearrangement uses TRBV19 and TRBJ1-5; 9 bases align to TRBD1. The ends lost 3 bases at V and 6 bases at J; junction bases unmatched: 6. This CDR3 region has 15 residues. Germline assignment: CDR1 LNHDA and CDR2 SQIVND (reference sequence).

The chain couples TRBV6-1 to TRBJ2-7; D remains unclear. The V end lost 6 bases, the J end lost 2 bases, and 14 bases lay between the germline ends. The CDR3 sequence is 14 residues long. Per germline, CDR1 MNHNS and CDR2 SASEGT. Here the CDR3 DNA reads TGTGCCAGCAGACGGTCCGGTGAGACCTACGAGCAGTACTTC. Translating it yields CASRRSGETYEQYF.

The chain has TRBV5-6 and TRBJ1-5, with D possibly being TRBD1 (5 bases). V lost 4 bases and J 0 bases, leaving 11 bases between the germline ends. CDR1 SGHDT and CDR2 YYEEEE come from the germline V gene. The CDR3 extends over 15 amino acids. CDR3 in DNA: TGTGCCAGCAGCAGGGGAGGGCCTAGCAATCAGCCCCAGCATTTT. Translated, it gives CASSRGGPSNQPQHF.

This clone was counted once. J is TRBJ2-7 and V is TRBV7-2, with D unclear. V lost 5 bases and J 1 base, leaving 12 bases between the germline ends. This CDR3 comprises 14 residues. Looked up from germline, CDR1 is SGHTA and CDR2 is FQGNSA. The CDR3 sequence is CASSPQAVSYEQYF. CDR3 DNA sequence: TGTGCCAGCAGCCCCCAGGCAGTTTCCTACGAGCAGTACTTC.

The chain joins TRBV2 to TRBJ1-2; tentatively, D is TRBD1 (6 bases). This CDR3 has 13 residues. The germline CDR1 and CDR2 sequences are SNHLY and FYNNEI. The ends were cut back, 7 bases at V and 9 bases at J, with 18 bases in the middle. CDR3 DNA sequence: TGTGCCAGCAACCCGGCAGGGGCACTCCGCTACACCTTC. Translating gives CASNPAGALRYTF.

V usage is TRBV6-5 and J usage is TRBJ1-5; D possibly corresponds to TRBD1 (5 bases). The V gene lost 0 bases and the J gene lost 4 bases, with 7 bases spanning the gap. CDR3 length equals 14 residues. Germline V gene data show CDR1 as MNHEY and CDR2 as SVGAGI. The CDR3 region has the DNA TGTGCCAGCAGTTACTCGGGGGGTAATCAGCCCCAGCATTTT. As protein: CASSYSGGNQPQHF.

This chain connects TRBV18 to TRBJ2-2; D possibly corresponds to TRBD1 (6 bases). Germline V gene data show CDR1 as KGHSH and CDR2 as LQKENI. This CDR3 comprises 14 residues. V lost 6 bases, J lost 2 bases, and 10 bases lay in between. DNA for the CDR3: TGTGCCAGCTCCCGACAGGAAAACACCGGGGAGCTGTTTTTT. This encodes CASSRQENTGELFF.

V is TRBV2 and J is TRBJ1-4; unclear D gene. Germline CDR1 and CDR2: SNHLY and FYNNEI. This CDR3 contains 14 residues. V gave up 6 bases and J gave up 2 bases, with 10 bases separating them. The CDR3, as DNA: TGTGCCAGCAGGGACCGATCGACTAATGAAAAACTGTTTTTT. It yields the protein CASRDRSTNEKLFF.

The CDR3 region has the DNA TGTGCCAGCAGCTCCCGACAGGGTGTCGAGACCCAGTACTTC. Amino acid sequence: CASSSRQGVETQYF. The chain recombines TRBV7-2 with TRBJ2-5; the match to TRBD1 covers 7 bases. The germline gives CDR1 SGHTA, CDR2 FQGNSA. J lost 5 bases, V lost 4 bases, and 7 bases had no gene match. The CDR3 sequence is 14 residues long.

The chain recombines TRBV6-6 with TRBJ1-1, with 7 bases aligning to TRBD1. CDR1 is MNHNY and CDR2 is SVGAGI in the germline V gene (reference sequence). The V segment lost 4 bases and the J segment 2 bases; nucleotides outside the gene matches: 7. The CDR3 has 15 residues. CDR3 sequence (DNA): TGTGCCAGCAGTTCAACGGGACAGATCAACACTGAAGCTTTCTTT. This codes for CASSSTGQINTEAFF.

This chain uses TRBV5-1 with TRBJ2-1; D gene unclear. Germline CDR1 is SGHRS and CDR2 is YFSETQ. CDR3 length equals 17 residues. The germline V and J ends were trimmed by 1 base and 0 bases, with 14 bases remaining between them. The CDR3 loop reads CASSLWPKASSYNEQFF. The CDR3 DNA is TGCGCCAGCAGCTTGTGGCCAAAGGCTTCCTCCTACAATGAGCAGTTCTTC.

This sequence joins TRBV15 and TRBJ2-7, with D maybe TRBD2 (6 bases). The CDR3 covers 16 residues. With 1 base removed from V and 2 bases from J, the gap between germline ends came to 15 bases. Per germline, CDR1 LNHNV and CDR2 YYDKDF (reference sequence). CDR3 region: CATSRGPIGGPYEQYF. In DNA form, the CDR3 reads TGTGCCACCAGCAGAGGCCCCATCGGGGGACCCTACGAGCAGTACTTC.

The CDR3 sequence is CASSPTVNTEAFF. The DNA for the CDR3 is TGTGCCAGCAGTCCGACAGTGAACACTGAAGCTTTCTTT. V gene TRBV7-9 combines with J gene TRBJ1-1, with D perhaps TRBD1 (5 bases). This CDR3 contains 13 residues. Trimming stripped 6 bases from V and 0 bases from J, with 8 bases between. Germline V gene lookup returns CDR1 SEHNR and CDR2 FQNEAQ (reference sequence).

This clone showed up just once. The rearrangement joins TRBV9 to TRBJ1-4; 10 bases line up with TRBD1. The junction had 4 bases not matched to a gene; V was cut back by 3 bases and J by 5 bases. This CDR3 comprises 15 residues. In germline, CDR1 is SGDLS, CDR2 YYNGEE. CDR3 sequence (DNA): TGTGCCAGCAGCGGACAGGGGGCGGGGAATGAAAAACTGTTTTTT. Protein product: CASSGQGAGNEKLFF.

This clone was seen a handful of times. In nucleotides, the CDR3 is TGTGCCAGCAGCTCACAGGGAGGGATGAACACTGAAGCTTTCTTT. Protein: CASSSQGGMNTEAFF. This chain connects TRBV7-9 to TRBJ1-1, with D perhaps TRBD1 (6 bases). This CDR3 spans 15 amino acids. From germline, CDR1 is SEHNR and CDR2 FQNEAQ (reference sequence). The V end lost 4 bases, the J end lost 0 bases, and 12 bases lay between the germline ends.